This T cell receptor (beta chain) was identified in a study of regulatory T cells in long-lasting Graves disease. This clonotype was seen a handful of times. An end of the junction differs from the germline gene, which may be a read error. From germline, CDR1 is SGHRS and CDR2 YFSETQ. CDR3 length: 15 amino acids. Construction of the TCR beta libraries employed iRepertoire HTBI primers in conjunction with Arm-PCR of CDR3 regions. MiXCR was run by TCRdb on the multiplex PCR reads, yielding one entry per CDR3 protein. The sample holds around 450,000 distinct CDR3 sequences, 20% to 25% seen once. Indicated time point: persistent/refractory GD, antithyroid drugs over 5 years with positive TRAb. The TCR library was made from RNA that had been extracted from PBMCs in TRIzol.

The chain uses TRBV5-1 and TRBJ1-1, with D perhaps matching TRBD1 (6 bases). This TCR was recovered from a female donor with Graves disease. The sample here was peripheral blood mononuclear cells (PBMCs), taken when the disease was refractory, from a patient treated with antithyroid drugs. In DNA form, the CDR3 reads TGCGCCAGCAGCGGCCAGGACAGCATGAACACTGAAGCTCTCTTT. Protein product: CASSGQDSMNTEALF. Based on the CDR3 plus reference TRBV5-1 and TRBJ1-1, the full variable domain is KAGVTQTPRYLIKTRGQQVTLSCSPISGHRSVSWYQQTPGQGLQFLFEYFSETQRNKGNFPGRFSGRQFSNSRSEMNVSTLELGDSALYLCASSGQDSMNTEALFGQGTRLTVV.